Below are 4 T cell receptor beta chains sequenced from a single sample in a study of shared clonotypes between healthy human individuals. Using immunoSEQ multiplex PCR, the repertoire was profiled, and TCRdb retains in-frame clones only, with some absent. The data contain about 2.3 million clones, 80% to 95% of them singletons. The specimen was naive CD4+ T cells from PBMCs. The subset is: CD45RA+ positively selected. The receptors were gathered from a man aged 18 to 30 in good health. Some clones in this sample may be carry-over from other donors' samples.

The rearrangement links TRBV30 to TRBJ2-6; D assignment may be TRBD1 or TRBD2 (5 bases each). Germline loops: CDR1 GTSNPN, CDR2 SVGIG (reference sequence). The length of the CDR3 is 19 residues. Deletions cut 0 bases from V and 0 bases from J, with 18 bases between. This chain's CDR3 is CAWSVRGRAAFSGANVLTF. The CDR3 bases are TGTGCCTGGAGTGTACGGGGCAGGGCGGCTTTCTCTGGGGCCAACGTCCTGACTTTC.

In this sample, this clone turned up a few times. Additional DNA sequences in this sample encode the identical CDR3. The chain joins TRBV7-9 to TRBJ1-5, with D maybe TRBD1 (6 bases). Germline V gives CDR1 SEHNR, CDR2 FQNEAQ (reference sequence). Trimming removed 3 bases at V and 1 base at J, with 7 bases between. This CDR3 has 14 amino acids. The DNA for the CDR3 is TGTGCCAGCAGCTTGGACAGAAGCAATCAGCCCCAGCATTTT. Protein product: CASSLDRSNQPQHF.

The chain uses TRBV5-1 and TRBJ2-7; TRBD2 matches at 9 bases. This CDR3 contains 15 residues. Unmatched junction bases numbered 4, after V lost 0 bases and J lost 3 bases. Looked up from germline, CDR1 is SGHRS and CDR2 is YFSETQ. CDR3 nucleotides: TGCGCCAGCAGCTTGGGACTAGCGGATTACTACGAGCAGTACTTC. The encoded protein is CASSLGLADYYEQYF.

The J gene is TRBJ1-3, the V gene TRBV28; 10 positions match TRBD1. Germline CDR1 reads MDHEN; CDR2 reads SYDVKM. This CDR3 has 16 residues. The V gene end was trimmed by 5 bases and the J gene end by 5 bases; junction bases not matched to a gene: 9. CDR3 in DNA: TGTGCCAGCAGTCTCGGAGGGGGACAGGGGAGAAACACCATATATTTT. Amino acid sequence: CASSLGGGQGRNTIYF.